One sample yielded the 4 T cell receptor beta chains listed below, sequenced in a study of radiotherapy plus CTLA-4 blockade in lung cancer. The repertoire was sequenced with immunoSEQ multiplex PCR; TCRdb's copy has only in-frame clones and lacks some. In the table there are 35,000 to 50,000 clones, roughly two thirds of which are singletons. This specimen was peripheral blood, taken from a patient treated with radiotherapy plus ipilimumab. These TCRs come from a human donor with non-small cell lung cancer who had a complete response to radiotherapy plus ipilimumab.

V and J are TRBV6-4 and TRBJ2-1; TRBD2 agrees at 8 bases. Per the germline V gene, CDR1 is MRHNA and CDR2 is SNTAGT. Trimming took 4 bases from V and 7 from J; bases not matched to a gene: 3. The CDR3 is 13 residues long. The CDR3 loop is CASSVTGGNEQFF. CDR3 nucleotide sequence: TGTGCCAGCAGTGTAACGGGGGGGAATGAGCAGTTCTTC.

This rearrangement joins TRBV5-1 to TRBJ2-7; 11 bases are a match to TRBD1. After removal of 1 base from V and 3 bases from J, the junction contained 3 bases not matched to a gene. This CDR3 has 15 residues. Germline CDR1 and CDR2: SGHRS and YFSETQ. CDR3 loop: CASSLRGTGGYEQYF. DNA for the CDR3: TGCGCCAGCAGCTTGAGAGGGACAGGGGGCTACGAGCAGTACTTC.

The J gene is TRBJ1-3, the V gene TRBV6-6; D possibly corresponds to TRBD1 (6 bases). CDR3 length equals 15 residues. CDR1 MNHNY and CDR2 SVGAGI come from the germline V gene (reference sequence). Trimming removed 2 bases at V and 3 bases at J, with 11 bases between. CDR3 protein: CASSYQGTYGNTIYF. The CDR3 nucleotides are TGTGCCAGCAGTTACCAGGGGACCTATGGAAACACCATATATTTT.

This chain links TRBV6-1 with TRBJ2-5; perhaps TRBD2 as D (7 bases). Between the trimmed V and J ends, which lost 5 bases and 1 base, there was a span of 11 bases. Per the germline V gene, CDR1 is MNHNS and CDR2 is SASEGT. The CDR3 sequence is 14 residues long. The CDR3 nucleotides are TGTGCCAGCAGTCCCCGGGGGGCCCAAGAGACCCAGTACTTC. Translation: CASSPRGAQETQYF.